Shown below are 30 T cell receptor beta chains from a single sample sequenced in a study of identical twins. One entry per CDR3 protein, called by TCRdb with MiXCR from the 5' RACE reads. The sample carries 200,000 to 300,000 distinct CDR3 sequences, 7% to 8.5% recorded once. These data were also filed under a second study, of yellow fever vaccine responses in identical twins.

Input material: CD8+ T cells sorted from blood. These receptors were taken from a woman between 18 and 29 years old in good health.

The V gene is TRBV7-6, the J gene TRBJ2-1; the D gene is possibly TRBD2 (7 bases). The germline V and J ends were trimmed by 1 base and 6 bases, with 16 bases remaining between them. CDR3 size: 16 residues. The germline CDR1 and CDR2 sequences are SGHVS and FNYEAQ. The CDR3 bases are TGTGCCAGCAGCTTAGGGGGGGGCAGTTTAAGCAATGAGCAGTTCTTC. Its translation is CASSLGGGSLSNEQFF.

At least ten counts were recorded for this clonotype. The chain combines TRBV6-4 with TRBJ1-2; D is uncertain. Per germline, CDR1 MRHNA and CDR2 SNTAGT. V gave up 3 bases and J gave up 6 bases, with 11 bases separating them. The CDR3 is 13 residues long. The CDR3 coding sequence is TGTGCCAGCAGTGATGGGTTTTCCGATGGCTACACCTTC. Its translation is CASSDGFSDGYTF.

The sample holds a few counts of this clonotype. V gene TRBV12-3 or TRBV12-4 combines with J gene TRBJ2-1, with 10 bases aligning to TRBD2. J lost 10 bases, V lost 6 bases, and 24 bases had no gene match. The CDR3 runs to 19 residues. CDR3 residues: CASSPSPIRTSGGLWEQFF. Written as DNA, the CDR3 is TGTGCCAGCAGCCCATCCCCCATCCGGACTAGCGGAGGTCTTTGGGAGCAGTTCTTC.

As regards this clonotype: One base away lies a much larger clone, so this may be a sequencing read error. This chain connects TRBV9 to TRBJ2-1; a weak D match, TRBD2 (5 bases). The V gene's germline CDR1 is SGDLS and CDR2 YYNGEE. The V gene lost 0 bases and the J gene lost 3 bases, with 13 bases spanning the gap. The CDR3 is made up of 16 amino acids. CDR3 bases: TGTGCCAGCAGCGTAGTTGCCTGGGGAGACTACAATGAGCAGTTCTTC. This sequence encodes CASSVVAWGDYNEQFF.

The chain is built from TRBV2 and TRBJ2-3; D perhaps matches TRBD1 (5 bases). This CDR3 has 14 amino acids. Germline CDR1 SNHLY, CDR2 FYNNEI. Between the trimmed V and J ends, which lost 3 bases and 2 bases, there was a span of 9 bases. CDR3 nucleotide sequence: TGTGCCAGCAGTGAGTTGACAGCCACAGATACGCAGTATTTT. Translating gives CASSELTATDTQYF.

Concerning this clonotype itself: One end of the junction is discordant with germline, which a read error may explain. This chain joins TRBV5-5 and TRBJ2-1; D could derive from TRBD1 or TRBD2 (5 bases each). This CDR3 is 15 amino acids long. Germline CDR1 reads SGHKS; CDR2 reads YYEKEE (reference sequence). The CDR3 coding sequence is TGTGCCAGCACCGTGGGGGATTTGCCCTACAATGAGCAGTCCTTC. Protein: CASTVGDLPYNEQSF.

The CDR3 nucleotides are TGTGCCAGCGGTCCGACAGGCTCCCTCCTCGAGCAGTACTTC. Translating it yields CASGPTGSLLEQYF. The chain uses TRBV6-1 and TRBJ2-7, with D perhaps TRBD1 (6 bases). Germline V gene sequence: CDR1 MNHNS, CDR2 SASEGT. This CDR3 is 14 amino acids long. V was pared by 8 bases and J by 6 bases, with 20 bases between.

The V call is TRBV11-2, the J call TRBJ2-5, with 13 bases lining up with TRBD2. The CDR3 totals 18 residues. Germline V lookup: CDR1 SGHAT, CDR2 FQNNGV. V shed 5 bases, J shed 4 bases, and the junction held 13 bases outside the gene matches. As DNA, the CDR3 is TGTGCCAGCAGCCCCGCTTCCCGACTAGCGGGGGGCGGAGAGACCCAGTACTTC. Translation: CASSPASRLAGGGETQYF.

This clonotype was observed many times. This chain joins TRBV12-3 or TRBV12-4 and TRBJ2-2; D is perhaps TRBD1 (6 bases). The CDR3 runs 14 residues. The ends were cut back, 3 bases at V and 4 bases at J, with 9 bases in the middle. The CDR3 reads CASSFGQLTGELFF. Here the CDR3 DNA reads TGTGCCAGCAGTTTTGGACAGCTCACCGGGGAGCTGTTTTTT.

At least ten counts were recorded for this clonotype. The gene calls are TRBV7-9 and TRBJ1-1; D is possibly TRBD1 (5 bases). Germline-derived CDR1 and CDR2 are SEHNR and FQNEAQ (reference sequence). The ends were cut back, 6 bases at V and 5 bases at J, with 13 bases in the middle. The CDR3 length is 13 residues. The CDR3, as DNA: TGTGCCAGCAGGCCATCAGGGAAAACTGAAGCTTTCTTT. Its protein product is CASRPSGKTEAFF.

This clonotype has at least ten counts. This chain uses TRBV25-1 with TRBJ1-2; D is unresolved. CDR3 length: 11 residues. Germline lookup yields CDR1 MGHDK and CDR2 SYGVNS. Trimming shortened V by 7 bases and J by 14 bases, and 17 bases separated the two germline ends. In nucleotides, the CDR3 is TGTGCCAGCAACCATGGGCGGAGCCTGACCTTC. It specifies CASNHGRSLTF.

The sample holds many counts of this clonotype. The gene calls are TRBV12-3 or TRBV12-4 and TRBJ1-4; no firm D call. V was trimmed by 3 bases and J by 2 bases, leaving 13 bases between them. The CDR3 runs 16 residues. The CDR3 loop reads CASSFSDGGTNEKLFF. CDR3 DNA: TGTGCCAGCAGTTTCTCTGACGGTGGCACTAATGAAAAACTGTTTTTT.

This clonotype was seen more than once but under ten times. The V and J genes are TRBV20-1 and TRBJ2-3; D may be TRBD1 or TRBD2 (6 bases each). CDR3 length equals 18 residues. CDR1 DFQATT and CDR2 SNEGSKA come from the germline V gene (reference sequence). V lost 0 bases to trimming and J lost 0 bases, with 19 bases between them. The CDR3 DNA follows: TGCAGTGCTAGAGATGGGGGGCGTCGCCCACTGAGCACAGATACGCAGTATTTT. Its translation: CSARDGGRRPLSTDTQYF.

In this sample, this clonotype turned up many times. The chain employs TRBV12-3 or TRBV12-4 and TRBJ1-6, with 9 bases fitting TRBD1. The CDR3 consists of 14 residues. V was pared by 5 bases and J by 9 bases, with 5 bases of the junction left unmatched. The CDR3 DNA is TGTGCCAGCAGTCAGGGGACAGGGACTTCACCCCTCCACTTT. Amino acid sequence: CASSQGTGTSPLHF.

This clonotype was seen many times. V usage is TRBV12-3 or TRBV12-4 and J usage is TRBJ2-2; TRBD1 might be the D (6 bases). The CDR3 has 12 residues. V was cut by 4 bases and J by 8 bases, with 8 bases left in between. The CDR3 nucleotides are TGTGCCAGCAGTTCCGGGACAGGGGAGCTGTTTTTT. Translated, it gives CASSSGTGELFF.

This clonotype was picked up a small number of times. This rearrangement joins TRBV7-9 to TRBJ1-2; D remains unclear. The CDR3 extends over 13 amino acids. The V gene's germline CDR1 is SEHNR and CDR2 FQNEAQ (reference sequence). Deletions cut 4 bases from V and 0 bases from J, with 6 bases between. The CDR3 loop reads CASSSNTNYGYTF. CDR3 DNA sequence: TGTGCCAGCAGCTCTAATACTAACTATGGCTACACCTTC.

This clonotype has more than one count but fewer than ten. This sequence joins TRBV27 and TRBJ2-2; D gene unclear. The CDR3 is 15 amino acids. CDR1 and CDR2 (germline): MNHEY, SMNVEV (reference sequence). V was cut by 5 bases and J by 1 base, with 11 bases left in between. In nucleotides, the CDR3 is TGTGCCAGCAGTGATTACGACGGGAACACCGGGGAGCTGTTTTTT. Its protein product is CASSDYDGNTGELFF.

The chain uses TRBV6-5 and TRBJ1-5; D unresolved. In germline, CDR1 is MNHEY, CDR2 SVGAGI. Deletions cut 4 bases from V and 4 bases from J, with 8 bases between. There are 13 residues in the CDR3. The CDR3, as DNA: TGTGCCAGCAGTTCGGCCTGGAATCAGCCCCAGCATTTT. Encoded protein: CASSSAWNQPQHF.

At least ten counts were recorded for this clonotype. V and J are TRBV12-3 or TRBV12-4 and TRBJ2-1, with 7 bases identical to TRBD2. The CDR3 consists of 15 residues. Germline trimming cut 3 bases from V and 2 bases from J; bases unmatched to any gene: 4. The chain's CDR3 is CASSFERGAYNEQFF. In DNA form, the CDR3 reads TGTGCCAGCAGTTTCGAGCGGGGCGCCTACAATGAGCAGTTCTTC.

This clonotype has at least ten counts. The rearrangement joins TRBV7-9 to TRBJ2-1, with D perhaps TRBD1 (5 bases). V was trimmed by 5 bases and J by 7 bases, leaving 15 bases between them. The CDR3 loop spans 14 amino acids. CDR1 and CDR2 (germline): SEHNR, FQNEAQ (reference sequence). In DNA form, the CDR3 reads TGTGCCAGCAGCAGACCGCCCAGGGTGAATGAGCAGTTCTTC. Translated: CASSRPPRVNEQFF.

This chain links TRBV12-3 or TRBV12-4 with TRBJ2-1; no clear D gene. This CDR3 spans 11 amino acids. V dropped 4 bases and J dropped 15 bases, with 13 bases sitting between them. CDR3 bases: TGTGCCAGCAGTTCCGTCACCAGGCGGTTCTTC. Encoded protein: CASSSVTRRFF.

This clonotype showed up many times. As DNA, the CDR3 is TGTGCCACCAGCAACGGGGACTCTGGGGCCAACGTCCTGACTTTC. Protein product: CATSNGDSGANVLTF. J is TRBJ2-6 and V is TRBV15; TRBD2 is a possible D gene (5 bases). V lost 4 bases and J 0 bases, leaving 7 bases between the germline ends. From germline, CDR1 is LNHNV and CDR2 YYDKDF (reference sequence). The CDR3 is made up of 15 amino acids.

This clonotype appeared many times. V usage is TRBV12-3 or TRBV12-4 and J usage is TRBJ2-7, with D possibly being TRBD2 (5 bases). Trimming took off 5 bases at V and 3 bases at J, with 14 bases between the two ends. CDR3 length: 14 residues. The CDR3 spells CASSQASPGYEQYF. The CDR3 DNA is TGTGCCAGCAGTCAAGCTAGCCCAGGCTACGAGCAGTACTTC.

This chain connects TRBV24-1 to TRBJ2-1; no clear D. V lost 5 bases and J lost 0, with 13 bases in between. There are 16 residues in the CDR3. The germline gives CDR1 KGHDR, CDR2 SFDVKD. The CDR3 DNA reads as TGTGCCACCAGTGTTCAGGACGGTGGCTCCTACAATGAGCAGTTCTTC. Translation gives CATSVQDGGSYNEQFF.

This clonotype showed up just a few times. The CDR3 DNA reads TGTGCCAGCAGCGAGTTCACCGGGGAGCTGTTTTTT. Encoded protein: CASSEFTGELFF. This chain uses TRBV9 with TRBJ2-2; D is undetermined. V lost 3 bases to trimming and J lost 4 bases, with 4 bases between them. This CDR3 spans 12 amino acids. CDR1 SGDLS and CDR2 YYNGEE come from the germline V gene.

This chain links TRBV5-4 with TRBJ2-1; 8 bases align to TRBD1. V was pared by 1 base and J by 8 bases, with 8 bases of the junction left unmatched. This CDR3 region has 15 residues. Germline V gene data show CDR1 as SGHNT and CDR2 as YYREEE (reference sequence). CDR3 in DNA: TGTGCCAGCAGCTTGAGGACAGGGTCTATCGATGAGCAGTTCTTC. It translates to CASSLRTGSIDEQFF.

This clonotype was counted at least ten times. V gene TRBV6-4 combines with J gene TRBJ2-7; D not certain. V gave up 4 bases and J gave up 2 bases, with 9 bases separating them. Germline V gene lookup returns CDR1 MRHNA and CDR2 SNTAGT. The CDR3 consists of 13 residues. The CDR3 bases are TGTGCCAGCAGTGGGCATATTCCCTACGAGCAGTACTTC. Its translation: CASSGHIPYEQYF.

This clonotype was observed at least ten times. The rearrangement uses TRBV20-1 and TRBJ2-5; 11 bases align to TRBD2. In germline, CDR1 is DFQATT, CDR2 SNEGSKA (reference sequence). The CDR3 is made up of 14 amino acids. The ends lost 6 bases at V and 2 bases at J; junction bases unmatched: 5. The CDR3 protein is CSARGLAAQETQYF. In DNA, the CDR3 is TGCAGTGCAAGGGGACTAGCGGCACAAGAGACCCAGTACTTC.

This clonotype was recorded a few times. V is TRBV13 and J is TRBJ2-1, with 14 bases lining up with TRBD2. The V segment lost 5 bases and the J segment 8 bases; nucleotides outside the gene matches: 11. CDR1 is PRHDT and CDR2 is FYEKMQ in the germline V gene (reference sequence). The CDR3 loop spans 17 amino acids. In DNA, the CDR3 is TGTGCCAGCAGCCAGGGACTAGCGGGAGAAATAAGGGATGAGCAGTTCTTC. It encodes CASSQGLAGEIRDEQFF.

This clonotype has more than one count but fewer than ten. The J gene is TRBJ2-1, the V gene TRBV11-2; 7 positions match TRBD1. Germline V gives CDR1 SGHAT, CDR2 FQNNGV. The junction had 1 base not matched to a gene; V was cut back by 0 bases and J by 8 bases. This CDR3 comprises 13 residues. CDR3 coding DNA: TGTGCCAGCAGCTTAGAAACAGGGGATGAGCAGTTCTTC. It yields the protein CASSLETGDEQFF.